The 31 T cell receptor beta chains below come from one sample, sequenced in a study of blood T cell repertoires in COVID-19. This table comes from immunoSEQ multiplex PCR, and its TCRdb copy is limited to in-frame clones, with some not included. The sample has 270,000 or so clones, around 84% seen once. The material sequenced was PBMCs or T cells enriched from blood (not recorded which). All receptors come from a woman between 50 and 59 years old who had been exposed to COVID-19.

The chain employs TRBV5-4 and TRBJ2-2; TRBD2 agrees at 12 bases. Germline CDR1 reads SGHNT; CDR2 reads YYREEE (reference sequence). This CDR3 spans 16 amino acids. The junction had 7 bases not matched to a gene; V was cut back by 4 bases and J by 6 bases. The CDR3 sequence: CASSLPPSGGAGELFF. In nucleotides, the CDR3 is TGTGCCAGCAGCCTGCCCCCTAGCGGGGGGGCCGGGGAGCTGTTTTTT.

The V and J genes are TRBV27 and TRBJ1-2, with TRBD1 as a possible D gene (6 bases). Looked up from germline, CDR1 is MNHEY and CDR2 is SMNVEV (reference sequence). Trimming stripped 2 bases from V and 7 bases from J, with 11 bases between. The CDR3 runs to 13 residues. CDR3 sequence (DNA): TGTGCCAGCAGTTTAGGGGGGGCTGGTGGCTACACCTTC. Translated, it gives CASSLGGAGGYTF.

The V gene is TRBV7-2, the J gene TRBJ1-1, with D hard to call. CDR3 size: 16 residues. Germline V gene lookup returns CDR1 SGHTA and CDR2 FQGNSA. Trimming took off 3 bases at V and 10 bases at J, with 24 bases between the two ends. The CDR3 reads CASSFPSWDLGEGAFF. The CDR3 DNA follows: TGTGCCAGCAGCTTCCCATCTTGGGATCTAGGTGAGGGAGCTTTCTTT. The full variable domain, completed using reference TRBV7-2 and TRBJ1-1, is GAGVSQSPSNKVTEKGKDVELRCDPISGHTALYWYRQSLGQGLEFLIYFQGNSAPDKSGLPSDRFSAERTGGSVSTLTIQRTQQEDSAVYLCASSFPSWDLGEGAFFGQGTRLTVV.

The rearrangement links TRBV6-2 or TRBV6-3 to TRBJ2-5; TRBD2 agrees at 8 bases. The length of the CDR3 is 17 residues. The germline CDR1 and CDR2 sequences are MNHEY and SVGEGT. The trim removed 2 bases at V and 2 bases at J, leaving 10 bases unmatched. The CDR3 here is CASSYPDRRGVQETQYF. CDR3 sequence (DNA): TGTGCCAGCAGTTACCCTGATCGGCGGGGGGTTCAAGAGACCCAGTACTTC.

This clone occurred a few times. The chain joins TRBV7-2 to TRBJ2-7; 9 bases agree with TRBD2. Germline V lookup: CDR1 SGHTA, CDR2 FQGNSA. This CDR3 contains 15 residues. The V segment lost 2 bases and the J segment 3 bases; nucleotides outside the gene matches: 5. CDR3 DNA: TGTGCCAGCAGCTTAAGGTGGCGGGGGGGCTACGAGCAGTACTTC. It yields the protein CASSLRWRGGYEQYF.

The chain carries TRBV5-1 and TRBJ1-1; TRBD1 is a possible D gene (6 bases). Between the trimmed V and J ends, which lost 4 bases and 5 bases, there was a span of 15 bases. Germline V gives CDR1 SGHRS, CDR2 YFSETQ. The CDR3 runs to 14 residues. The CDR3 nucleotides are TGCGCCAGCAGCACAAGTACAGGGCAGACTGAAGCTTTCTTT. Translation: CASSTSTGQTEAFF.

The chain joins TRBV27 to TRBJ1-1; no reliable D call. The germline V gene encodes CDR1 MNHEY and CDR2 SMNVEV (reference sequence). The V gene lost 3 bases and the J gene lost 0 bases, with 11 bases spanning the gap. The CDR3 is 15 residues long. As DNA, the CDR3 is TGTGCCAGCAGTTTCCTGGGGAGGGTGAACACTGAAGCTTTCTTT. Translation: CASSFLGRVNTEAFF.

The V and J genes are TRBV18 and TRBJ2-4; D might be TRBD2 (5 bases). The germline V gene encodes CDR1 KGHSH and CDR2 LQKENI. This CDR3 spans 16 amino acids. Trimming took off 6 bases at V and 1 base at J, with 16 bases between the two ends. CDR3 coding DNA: TGTGCCAGCTCCTTCGGCGGAGGACGGGCCAAAAACATTCAGTACTTC. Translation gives CASSFGGGRAKNIQYF. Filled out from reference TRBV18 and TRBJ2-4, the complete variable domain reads NAGVMQNPRHLVRRRGQEARLRCSPMKGHSHVYWYRQLPEEGLKFMVYLQKENIIDESGMPKERFSAEFPKEGPSILRIQQVVRGDSAAYFCASSFGGGRAKNIQYFGAGTRLSVL.

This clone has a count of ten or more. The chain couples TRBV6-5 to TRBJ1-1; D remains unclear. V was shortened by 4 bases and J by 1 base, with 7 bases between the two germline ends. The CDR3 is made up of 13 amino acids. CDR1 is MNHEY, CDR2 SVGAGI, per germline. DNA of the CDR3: TGTGCCAGCAGTTCCCTAGGGAACACTGAAGCTTTCTTT. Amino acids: CASSSLGNTEAFF.

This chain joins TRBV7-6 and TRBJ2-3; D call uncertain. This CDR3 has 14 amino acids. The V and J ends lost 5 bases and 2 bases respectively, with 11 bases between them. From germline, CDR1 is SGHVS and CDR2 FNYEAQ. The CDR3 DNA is TGTGCCAGCAGCCCCGGGTCCTCCACAGATACGCAGTATTTT. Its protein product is CASSPGSSTDTQYF.

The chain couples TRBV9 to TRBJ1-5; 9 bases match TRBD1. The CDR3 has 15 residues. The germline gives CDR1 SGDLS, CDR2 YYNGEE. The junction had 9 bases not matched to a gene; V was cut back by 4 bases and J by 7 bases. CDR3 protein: CASSPGTGPGQPQHF. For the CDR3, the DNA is TGTGCCAGCAGCCCAGGGACAGGGCCGGGGCAGCCCCAGCATTTT.

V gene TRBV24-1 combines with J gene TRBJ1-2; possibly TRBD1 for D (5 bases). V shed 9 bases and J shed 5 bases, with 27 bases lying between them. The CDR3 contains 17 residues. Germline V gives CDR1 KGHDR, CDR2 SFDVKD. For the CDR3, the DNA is TGTGCCACCCATATAAGCCCGAGAGAGGACATTGGATATGGCTACACCTTC. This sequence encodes CATHISPREDIGYGYTF.

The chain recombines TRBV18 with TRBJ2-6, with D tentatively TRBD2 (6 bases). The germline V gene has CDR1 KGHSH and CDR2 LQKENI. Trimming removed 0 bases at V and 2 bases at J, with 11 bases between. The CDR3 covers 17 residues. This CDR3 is CASSPPEGSAGANVLTF. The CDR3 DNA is TGTGCCAGCTCACCACCGGAGGGGAGCGCTGGGGCCAACGTCCTGACTTTC.

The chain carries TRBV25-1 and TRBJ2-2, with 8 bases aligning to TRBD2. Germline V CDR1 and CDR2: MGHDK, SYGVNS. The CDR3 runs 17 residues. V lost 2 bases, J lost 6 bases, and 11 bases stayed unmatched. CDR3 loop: CASSEAFSGGPAGELFF. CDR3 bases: TGTGCCAGCAGTGAAGCCTTCTCGGGGGGGCCTGCCGGGGAGCTGTTTTTT.

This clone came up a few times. The CDR3 loop is CASSGRAPGELFF. The CDR3 nucleotides read TGTGCCAGCAGCGGCAGAGCGCCCGGGGAGCTGTTTTTT. This sequence joins TRBV7-8 and TRBJ2-2; D is unresolved. V lost 5 bases and J lost 6, with 10 bases in between. Germline V gene data show CDR1 as SGHVS and CDR2 as FQNEAQ. The CDR3 loop spans 13 amino acids.

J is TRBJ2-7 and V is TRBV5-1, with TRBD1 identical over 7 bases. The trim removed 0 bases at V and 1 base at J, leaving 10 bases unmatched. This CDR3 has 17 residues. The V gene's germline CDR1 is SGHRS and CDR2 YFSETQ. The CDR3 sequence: CASSLGNPGQRSYEQYF. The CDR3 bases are TGCGCCAGCAGCTTGGGGAACCCGGGACAGAGATCCTACGAGCAGTACTTC.

DNA of the CDR3: TGTGCTAGTGGGCCTCAGGGGGCTCGAGAGACCCAGTACTTC. Protein: CASGPQGARETQYF. The genes are TRBV12-5 and TRBJ2-5; 8 bases match TRBD1. This CDR3 spans 14 amino acids. With V trimmed by 6 bases and J by 4 bases, 7 bases remained unmatched. In germline, CDR1 is LGHNT, CDR2 FRNRAP.

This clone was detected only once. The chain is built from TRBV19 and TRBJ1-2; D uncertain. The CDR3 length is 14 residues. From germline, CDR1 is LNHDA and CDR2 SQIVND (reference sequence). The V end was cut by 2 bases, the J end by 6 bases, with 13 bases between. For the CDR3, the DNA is TGTGCCAGTAGTATAACCCGACAAGCCAATGGCTACACCTTC. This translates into CASSITRQANGYTF.

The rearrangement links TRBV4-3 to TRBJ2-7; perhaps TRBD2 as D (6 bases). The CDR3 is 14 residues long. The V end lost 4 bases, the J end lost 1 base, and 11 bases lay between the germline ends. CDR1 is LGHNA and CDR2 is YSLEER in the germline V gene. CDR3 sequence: CASSPGLGSYEQYF. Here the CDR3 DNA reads TGCGCCAGCAGCCCGGGACTCGGGTCCTACGAGCAGTACTTC.

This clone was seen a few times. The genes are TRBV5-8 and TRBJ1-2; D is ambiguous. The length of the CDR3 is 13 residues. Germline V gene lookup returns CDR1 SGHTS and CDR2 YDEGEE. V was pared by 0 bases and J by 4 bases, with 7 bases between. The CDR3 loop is CASSLGSSYGYTF. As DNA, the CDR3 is TGTGCCAGCAGCTTGGGTAGCAGCTATGGCTACACCTTC.

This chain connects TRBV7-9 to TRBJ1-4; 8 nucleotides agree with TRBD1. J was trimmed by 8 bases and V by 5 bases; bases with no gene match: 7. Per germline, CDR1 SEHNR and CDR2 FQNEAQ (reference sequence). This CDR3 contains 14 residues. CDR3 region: CASSQTGEVEKLFF. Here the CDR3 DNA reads TGTGCCAGCAGCCAGACAGGGGAAGTGGAAAAACTGTTTTTT. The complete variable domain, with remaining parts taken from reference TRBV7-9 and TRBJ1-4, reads DTGVSQNPRHKITKRGQNVTFRCDPISEHNRLYWYRQTLGQGPEFLTYFQNEAQLEKSRLLSDRFSAERPKGSFSTLEIQRTEQGDSAMYLCASSQTGEVEKLFFGSGTQLSVL.

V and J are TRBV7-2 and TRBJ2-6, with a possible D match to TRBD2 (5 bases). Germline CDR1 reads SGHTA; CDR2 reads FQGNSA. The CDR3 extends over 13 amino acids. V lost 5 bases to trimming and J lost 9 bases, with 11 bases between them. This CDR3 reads CASSTDGINVLTF. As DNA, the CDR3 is TGTGCCAGCAGCACGGACGGGATCAACGTCCTGACTTTC.

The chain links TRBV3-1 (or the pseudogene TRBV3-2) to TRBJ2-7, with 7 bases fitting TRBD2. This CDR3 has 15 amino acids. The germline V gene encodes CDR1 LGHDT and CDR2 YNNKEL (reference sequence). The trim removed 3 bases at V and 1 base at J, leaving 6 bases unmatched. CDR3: CASSHHRDYSYEQYF. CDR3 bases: TGTGCCAGCAGCCATCACCGGGACTATTCCTACGAGCAGTACTTC.

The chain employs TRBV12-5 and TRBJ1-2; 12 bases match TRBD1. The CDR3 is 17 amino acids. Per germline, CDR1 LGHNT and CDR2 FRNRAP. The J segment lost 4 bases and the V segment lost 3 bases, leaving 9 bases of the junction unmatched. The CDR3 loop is CASGFYPGTGGFYGYTF. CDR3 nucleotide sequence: TGTGCTAGTGGTTTTTACCCCGGGACAGGGGGCTTCTATGGCTACACCTTC.

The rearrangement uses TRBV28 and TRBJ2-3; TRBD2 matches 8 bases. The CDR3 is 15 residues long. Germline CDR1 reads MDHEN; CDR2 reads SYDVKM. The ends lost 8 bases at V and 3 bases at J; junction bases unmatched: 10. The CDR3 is CASGSSGAGTDTQYF. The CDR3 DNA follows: TGTGCCAGCGGTAGTAGCGGGGCTGGGACAGATACGCAGTATTTT.

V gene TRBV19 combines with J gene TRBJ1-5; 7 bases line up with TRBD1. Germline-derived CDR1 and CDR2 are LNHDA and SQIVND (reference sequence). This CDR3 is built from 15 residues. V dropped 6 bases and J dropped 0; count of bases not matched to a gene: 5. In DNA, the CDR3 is TGTGCCAGTAGGGACAGGCCTCTTAGCAATCAGCCCCAGCATTTT. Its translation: CASRDRPLSNQPQHF.

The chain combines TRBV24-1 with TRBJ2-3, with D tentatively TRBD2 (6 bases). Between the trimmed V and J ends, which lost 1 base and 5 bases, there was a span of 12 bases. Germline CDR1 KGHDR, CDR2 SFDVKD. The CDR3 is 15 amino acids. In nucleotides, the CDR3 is TGTGCCACCAGTGATTTTTCCCAGGGAGGAGATACGCAGTATTTT. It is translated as CATSDFSQGGDTQYF.

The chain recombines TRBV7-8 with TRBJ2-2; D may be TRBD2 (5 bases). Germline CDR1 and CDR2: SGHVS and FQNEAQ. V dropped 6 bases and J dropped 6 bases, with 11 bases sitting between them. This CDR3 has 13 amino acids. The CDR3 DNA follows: TGTGCCAGCAGACCTAGAGGGCCCGGGGAGCTGTTTTTT. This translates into CASRPRGPGELFF. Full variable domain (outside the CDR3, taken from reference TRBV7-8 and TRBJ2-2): GAGVSQSPRYKVAKRGQDVALRCDPISGHVSLFWYQQALGQGPEFLTYFQNEAQLDKSGLPSDRFFAERPEGSVSTLKIQRTQQEDSAVYLCASRPRGPGELFFGEGSRLTVL.

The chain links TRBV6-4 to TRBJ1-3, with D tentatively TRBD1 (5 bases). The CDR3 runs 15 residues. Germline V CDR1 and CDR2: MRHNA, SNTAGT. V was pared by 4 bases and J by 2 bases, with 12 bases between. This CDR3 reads CASSAGVSTGNTIYF. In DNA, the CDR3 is TGTGCCAGCAGTGCGGGGGTCTCCACTGGAAACACCATATATTTT.

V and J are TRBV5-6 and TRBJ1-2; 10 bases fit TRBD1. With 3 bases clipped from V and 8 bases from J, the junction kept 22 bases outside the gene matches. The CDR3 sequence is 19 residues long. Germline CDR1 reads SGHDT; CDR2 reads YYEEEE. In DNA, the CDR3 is TGTGCCAGCAGCTCTCGACGATATACGACAGGGGGCATGAGGGACGGCTACACCTTC. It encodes CASSSRRYTTGGMRDGYTF.

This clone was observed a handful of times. Here the CDR3 DNA reads TGTGCCAGCAACCTCCGGGGGTCCGGGGAGGAAAAACTGTTTTTT. It specifies CASNLRGSGEEKLFF. The V call is TRBV13, the J call TRBJ1-4; possibly TRBD1 for D (5 bases). CDR1 PRHDT and CDR2 FYEKMQ come from the germline V gene (reference sequence). The CDR3 is 15 residues long. Trimming shortened V by 7 bases and J by 8 bases, and 20 bases separated the two germline ends.